Described below is a single T cell receptor beta chain sequence and its context. Its antigen is still unknown. Looked up from germline, CDR1 is ENHRY and CDR2 is SYGVKD. The CDR3 extends over 14 amino acids. The V and J ends lost 0 bases and 3 bases, in that order; junction bases with no gene match: 0. The sample comes from a study of cytomegalovirus exposure and HLA in healthy donors. Each donor was nominally healthy when sampled (though unrecorded immune exposures were likely). This PCR relied on a set of 60 Vbeta primers and 13 Jbeta primers. Method: immunoSEQ multiplex PCR; TCRdb's copy keeps in-frame clones and lacks some. The table has approximately 140,000 clones, about three quarters seen once. Study-level results: Some highly shared sequence variants likely arose as a pipeline artifact. The study put 150 to 200 TCR beta chains on its list as cytomegalovirus-associated. A later analysis, which compared TCR beta chains of equal frequency, found the HLA-associated ones more clonally expanded.

This chain connects TRBV10-3 to TRBJ2-5; 8 bases line up with TRBD1. Sequenced sample: PBMCs. This clonotype was sampled from a man in his forties in good health and CMV-seropositive. CDR3 amino acids: CAISESTGEETQYF. The CDR3 coding sequence is TGTGCCATCAGTGAGTCGACAGGGGAAGAGACCCAGTACTTC.